The clone carrying this T cell receptor beta chain was seen more than once but under ten times. Its antigen remains unknown. TCR beta CDR3 sequences were amplified from RNA transcripts. An initial round of RT-PCR targeting the TCR CDR3 relied on the HTBI primer set. MiXCR, applied by TCRdb to the multiplex PCR reads, yields one record per CDR3 protein. The sample has 600,000 or so distinct CDR3 sequences; roughly 15% are singletons. The sample originates from a study of T cells in Graves' hyperthyroidism and ophthalmopathy. Study-level background: Peripheral blood was taken when the disease was first diagnosed, before any treatment began. Study outcomes and limitations: The authors' 13 V-J model separated ophthalmopathy from stable hyperthyroidism. For ophthalmopathy, model prediction preceded onset by a median around six months.

CDR3 length: 14 amino acids. Trimming shortened V by 3 bases and J by 1 base, and 4 bases separated the two germline ends. In germline, CDR1 is SGHVS, CDR2 FQNEAQ. This TCR was sampled from a woman in her 30s with Graves' hyperthyroidism. The V and J genes are TRBV7-8 and TRBJ2-6, with D unclear. Source material: blood. CDR3 residues: CASSFDSGANVLTF. The DNA for the CDR3 is TGTGCCAGCAGCTTTGATTCTGGGGCCAACGTCCTGACTTTC.